These T cell receptor beta chains were read from a single sample in a study of blood T cell repertoires in COVID-19. TCRdb's table, derived via immunoSEQ multiplex PCR, lists solely in-frame clones and lacks some. The sample lists tens of thousands of clones, over 65% occurring once. Sequenced: peripheral blood. These TCRs come from a human donor in a cohort sampled during active COVID-19. Each CDR3 is given with its conserved first and last residue. A D gene is named only where the DNA matches it firmly. Only some rows state a clone size, as once, few, many or a class for expanded clones.

J gene | D gene | V gene | clone size | CDR3 protein | CDR3 DNA
TRBJ2-1 | TRBD1 | TRBV5-8 | NA | CASSLRDREVGKQFF | TGTGCCAGCAGCTTGCGGGACAGGGAGGTGGGGAAGCAGTTCTTC
TRBJ2-1 | NA | TRBV3-1/TRBV3-2 | NA | CASSPGRYEQFF | TGTGCCAGCAGCCCAGGAAGGTATGAGCAGTTCTTC
TRBJ2-7 | TRBD1 | TRBV5-1 | NA | CASSPTSPGTGYEQYF | TGCGCCAGCAGCCCTACGAGTCCCGGGACAGGTTACGAGCAGTACTTC
TRBJ1-4 | TRBD1 | TRBV7-2 | NA | CASSQRTGGREKLFF | TGTGCCAGCAGCCAAAGGACAGGGGGACGGGAAAAACTGTTTTTT
TRBJ2-2 | TRBD1 | TRBV5-1 | once | CASSLEGGRTGELFF | TGCGCCAGCAGCTTAGAAGGGGGCCGGACCGGGGAGCTGTTTTTT
TRBJ1-4 | TRBD1 | TRBV5-4 | NA | CASSSGQDLVNEKLFF | TGTGCCAGCAGCTCGGGACAGGATCTAGTCAATGAAAAACTGTTTTTT
TRBJ1-1 | NA | TRBV7-3 | NA | CASSPPGQSGNTEAFF | TGTGCCAGCAGCCCACCAGGACAGTCGGGGAACACTGAAGCTTTCTTT
TRBJ2-7 | NA | TRBV28 | NA | CASSLSGGRSYEQYF | TGTGCCAGCAGTTTATCTGGCGGTCGCTCCTACGAGCAGTACTTC
TRBJ2-1 | TRBD1 | TRBV10-1 | NA | CASSRRQGSRNEQFF | TGCGCCAGCAGTCGAAGACAGGGGAGTCGCAATGAGCAGTTCTTC
TRBJ1-2 | TRBD1 | TRBV5-5 | NA | CASSPGGDYGYTF | TGTGCCAGCAGCCCAGGGGGCGACTATGGCTACACCTTC
TRBJ2-7 | NA | TRBV12-3/TRBV12-4 | NA | CASSFGGSYEQYF | TGTGCCAGCAGTTTTGGCGGCTCCTACGAGCAGTACTTC
TRBJ2-3 | NA | TRBV3-1/TRBV3-2 | NA | CASSQPQGRTTDTQYF | TGTGCCAGCAGCCAACCTCAGGGCCGGACCACAGATACGCAGTATTTT
TRBJ1-5 | NA | TRBV19 | once | CASSPTVNQPQHF | TGTGCCAGTAGTCCTACCGTCAATCAGCCCCAGCATTTT
TRBJ2-2 | TRBD2 | TRBV2 | NA | CASSTGLAGGRPGELFF | TGTGCCAGCAGTACTGGACTAGCGGGAGGTCGTCCCGGGGAGCTGTTTTTT
TRBJ1-2 | TRBD1 | TRBV7-2 | NA | CASSLDRGPGGSGYTF | TGTGCCAGCAGCCTGGACAGAGGCCCAGGGGGTTCGGGCTACACCTTC
TRBJ2-6 | TRBD1 | TRBV27 | NA | CASSSEQGAGANVLTF | TGTGCCAGCAGTTCCGAGCAGGGGGCTGGGGCCAACGTCCTGACTTTC
TRBJ2-7 | TRBD1 | TRBV18 | NA | CASSPGTASVYEQYF | TGTGCCAGCTCTCCCGGGACAGCTTCAGTCTACGAGCAGTACTTC
TRBJ2-2 | NA | TRBV11-2 | NA | CASSLVGGPGGELFF | TGTGCCAGCAGCTTAGTCGGAGGGCCGGGCGGGGAGCTGTTTTTT
TRBJ2-1 | TRBD2 | TRBV3-1/TRBV3-2 | few | CASSQDNSGRFLHNEQFF | TGTGCCAGCAGCCAAGATAATAGCGGGAGGTTCTTGCACAATGAGCAGTTCTTC
TRBJ1-2 | TRBD1 | TRBV19 | NA | CASREAGGGYGYTF | TGTGCCAGCCGCGAGGCAGGGGGCGGATATGGCTACACCTTC
TRBJ1-2 | TRBD1 | TRBV4-3 | NA | CASSILTGGDYGYTF | TGCGCCAGCAGCATACTTACAGGGGGCGACTATGGCTACACCTTC
TRBJ2-2 | TRBD2 | TRBV9 | NA | CASSVIGGRAGELFF | TGTGCCAGCAGCGTAATTGGCGGGAGGGCCGGGGAGCTGTTTTTT
TRBJ1-5 | NA | TRBV4-2 | NA | CASSQAGVTDQPQHF | TGTGCCAGCAGCCAAGCGGGGGTCACGGATCAGCCCCAGCATTTT
TRBJ2-7 | TRBD2 | TRBV9 | NA | CASSRGLPWDEQYF | TGTGCCAGCAGCCGGGGACTACCCTGGGACGAGCAGTACTTC
TRBJ2-5 | NA | TRBV10-3 | NA | CAISFREQETQYF | TGTGCCATCAGCTTCCGGGAGCAAGAGACCCAGTACTTC
TRBJ1-6 | TRBD1 | TRBV30 | once | CAWSAGQYNSPLHF | TGTGCCTGGAGCGCGGGACAGTATAATTCACCCCTCCACTTT
TRBJ1-1 | NA | TRBV18 | NA | CASSPTGPNTEAFF | TGTGCCAGCTCACCGACAGGCCCGAACACTGAAGCTTTCTTT
TRBJ1-2 | TRBD1 | TRBV19 | few | CASSISQGDYGYTF | TGTGCCAGTAGTATCTCTCAGGGGGACTATGGCTACACCTTC
TRBJ2-7 | TRBD1 | TRBV6-5 | once | CASSYTGTGTYEQYF | TGTGCCAGCAGTTACACCGGGACAGGGACCTACGAGCAGTACTTC
TRBJ2-7 | TRBD2 | TRBV5-1 | NA | CASSLAYGTSATYEQYF | TGCGCCAGCAGCTTGGCTTACGGGACTAGCGCTACCTACGAGCAGTACTTC
TRBJ2-1 | NA | TRBV9 | NA | CASSSSRSSYNEQFF | TGTGCCAGCAGCTCTAGCCGGAGCTCCTACAATGAGCAGTTCTTC
TRBJ2-5 | TRBD1 | TRBV3-1/TRBV3-2 | NA | CASSRDRQETQYF | TGTGCCAGCAGCCGGGACAGGCAAGAGACCCAGTACTTC
TRBJ2-6 | NA | TRBV28 | NA | CASSFGGSGANVLTF | TGTGCCAGCAGTTTCGGGGGCTCTGGGGCCAACGTCCTGACTTTC
TRBJ2-7 | NA | TRBV14 | once | CASSHVGDSGVHEQYF | TGTGCCAGCAGCCACGTGGGGGACTCGGGCGTCCACGAGCAGTACTTC
TRBJ2-1 | NA | TRBV7-9 | few | CASSKEVKGINEQFF | TGTGCCAGCAGCAAAGAGGTAAAGGGGATAAATGAGCAGTTCTTC
TRBJ2-3 | NA | TRBV9 | NA | CASSLGWLADTQYF | TGTGCCAGCAGCCTAGGCTGGTTAGCAGATACGCAGTATTTT
TRBJ2-3 | TRBD2 | TRBV27 | NA | CASKPGGRGSGFTDTQYF | TGTGCCAGCAAGCCCGGAGGGCGGGGGAGTGGGTTTACAGATACGCAGTATTTT
TRBJ2-7 | TRBD2 | TRBV6-5 | NA | CASNPGGSLSYEQYF | TGTGCCAGCAACCCTGGCGGGAGCCTCTCCTACGAGCAGTACTTC
TRBJ2-7 | NA | TRBV5-1 | NA | CASSLRGGEQYF | TGCGCCAGCAGCTTGAGGGGGGGCGAGCAGTACTTC
TRBJ1-2 | TRBD1 | TRBV5-6 | NA | CASSLRDRPFLGYTF | TGTGCCAGCAGCTTGCGGGACAGGCCTTTTCTTGGCTACACCTTC
TRBJ1-3 | NA | TRBV15 | NA | CATSRAGTGVSGNTIYF | TGTGCCACCAGCAGAGCCGGAACCGGGGTCTCTGGAAACACCATATATTTT
TRBJ2-5 | NA | TRBV6-6 | NA | CASRPSGQETQYF | TGTGCCAGCCGGCCGAGCGGCCAAGAGACCCAGTACTTC
TRBJ2-3 | TRBD2 | TRBV6-2/TRBV6-3 | NA | CASSLTSGGALYTQYF | TGTGCCAGCAGTCTTACTAGCGGGGGGGCGCTTTATACGCAGTATTTT